The 9 T cell receptor beta chains below come from one sample, sequenced in a study of T cells expressing NK-cell markers. For each CDR3 protein, TCRdb gives one entry from its re-call of the 5' RACE reads, without DNA. The data include some 460,000 distinct CDR3 sequences; the top ten clones carry more than 1.4%. The specimen was blood T cells: a sorted CD56 or NKG2C T cell subset, CD4+ or CD8+ T cells, or bulk PBMC T cells (not recorded which). Receptor source: a woman aged 45-59 years in good health.

The chain combines TRBV5-4 with TRBJ2-1; TCRdb's D gene call, TRBD2, goes unchecked for lack of DNA. Germline V gene data show CDR1 as SGHNT and CDR2 as YYREEE (reference sequence). This CDR3 comprises 13 residues. CDR3 in amino acids: CASSPARVNEQFF. Complete variable domain (other parts from reference TRBV5-4 and TRBJ2-1): ETGVTQSPTHLIKTRGQQVTLRCSSQSGHNTVSWYQQALGQGPQFIFQYYREEENGRGNFPPRFSGLQFPNYSSELNVNALELDDSALYLCASSPARVNEQFFGPGTRLTVL.

CDR3 protein: CASSLSRGTGNEKLFF. The gene calls are TRBV28 and TRBJ1-4; TCRdb gives TRBD1 as the D gene, but with no DNA this cannot be confirmed. CDR1 is MDHEN and CDR2 is SYDVKM in the germline V gene. The CDR3 has 16 amino acids.

The chain recombines TRBV7-3 with TRBJ2-2; the D call of TRBD2 rests on TCRdb alone, since no DNA is present to check it. The CDR3 has 14 amino acids. CDR1 is SGHTA, CDR2 FQGTGA, per germline. The CDR3: CASSAPGLVRELFF.

The CDR3: CASSSSGAANEKLFF. This rearrangement joins TRBV7-9 to TRBJ1-4; TCRdb reports TRBD1, a call that lacks DNA to check it against. The germline gives CDR1 SEHNR, CDR2 FQNEAQ (reference sequence). This CDR3 region has 15 residues.

CDR3 residues: CASSFGLLNTGELFF. The V gene is TRBV5-4, the J gene TRBJ2-2; TCRdb indicates TRBD2, and absent DNA this call remains unverified. Germline loops: CDR1 SGHNT, CDR2 YYREEE (reference sequence). This CDR3 region has 15 residues.

V and J are TRBV19 and TRBJ1-1; absent DNA, TCRdb's TRBD1 call cannot be checked. The length of the CDR3 is 12 residues. The germline gives CDR1 LNHDA, CDR2 SQIVND (reference sequence). CDR3 protein: CASTRVPSEAFF.

This rearrangement joins TRBV6-1 to TRBJ1-5. The CDR3 is 12 residues long. Germline CDR1 is MNHNS and CDR2 is SASEGT. The CDR3 reads CASSGDSWAQHF.

The chain combines TRBV30 with TRBJ2-2; no DNA is available, so the TRBD1 call from TCRdb remains unchecked. The CDR3 contains 11 residues. CDR1 is GTSNPN, CDR2 SVGIG, per germline (reference sequence). The CDR3 sequence: CAGAQTGELFF. The whole variable domain, filled in from reference TRBV30 and TRBJ2-2, reads SQTIHQWPATLVQPVGSPLSLECTVEGTSNPNLYWYRQAAGRGLQLLFYSVGIGQISSEVPQNLSASRPQDRQFILSSKKLLLSDSGFYLCAGAQTGELFFGEGSRLTVL.

This chain uses TRBV29-1 with TRBJ2-7; without DNA, the TCRdb call of TRBD1 cannot be checked. The CDR3 length is 14 residues. Germline V CDR1 and CDR2: SQVTM, ANQGSEA. CDR3 region: CSAVWTGRSYEQYF.